This TCR beta chain was identified during a study of Tregs in tolerant kidney transplant recipients. General study results and limits: Findings come from small patient numbers and require larger validation. Activated donor B cell expansion appeared to reveal the most relevant donor-specific TCRbeta repertoire. No direct test of biological reproducibility was done here.

The CDR3 sequence is 13 residues long. Germline CDR1 reads SGHVS; CDR2 reads FNYEAQ. Between the trimmed V and J ends, which lost 9 bases and 1 base, there was a span of 13 bases. This clone has only a few counts. Its matching antigen is unknown. Profiling relied on immunoSEQ multiplex PCR, and the TCRdb table lists in-frame clones only, not all of them. The sample has fewer than 70,000 clones, about 83% seen once. Unstimulated Tregs (CD4+CD25+CD127-) and CD4+CD25- non-Tregs were sorted from PBMCs. Sequenced input: CD4+ T cells from blood. This sequence joins TRBV7-6 and TRBJ2-7; D uncertain. This clonotype was obtained from a human donor in good health. The CDR3 here is CARPDGDSYEQYF. CDR3 sequence (DNA): TGTGCCAGACCGGACGGTGATTCCTACGAGCAGTACTTC.